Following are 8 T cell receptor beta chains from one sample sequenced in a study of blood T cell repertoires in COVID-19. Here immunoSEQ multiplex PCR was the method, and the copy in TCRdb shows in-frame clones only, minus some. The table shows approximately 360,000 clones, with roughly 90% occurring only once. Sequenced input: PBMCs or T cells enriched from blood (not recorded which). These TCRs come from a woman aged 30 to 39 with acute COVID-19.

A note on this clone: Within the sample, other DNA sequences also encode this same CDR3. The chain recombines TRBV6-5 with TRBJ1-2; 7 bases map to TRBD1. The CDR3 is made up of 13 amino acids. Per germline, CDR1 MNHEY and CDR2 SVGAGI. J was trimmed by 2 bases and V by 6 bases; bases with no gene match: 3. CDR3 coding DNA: TGTGCCAGCAGCCGGGACAGCAACTATGGCTACACCTTC. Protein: CASSRDSNYGYTF.

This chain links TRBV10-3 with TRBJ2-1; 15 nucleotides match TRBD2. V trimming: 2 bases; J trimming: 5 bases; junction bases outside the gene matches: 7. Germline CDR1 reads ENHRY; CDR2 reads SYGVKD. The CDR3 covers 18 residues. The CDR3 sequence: CAISEAGTSGGFNNEQFF. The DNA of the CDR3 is TGTGCCATCAGTGAGGCCGGGACTAGCGGGGGGTTCAACAATGAGCAGTTCTTC.

For the CDR3, the DNA is TGCGCCAGCAGCTTGAGGGGGCAGGAAGGCGAGCAGTACTTC. Its protein is CASSLRGQEGEQYF. This rearrangement joins TRBV5-1 to TRBJ2-7; 7 bases fit TRBD1. CDR1 is SGHRS, CDR2 YFSETQ, per germline. The CDR3 totals 14 residues. J was trimmed by 6 bases and V by 1 base; bases with no gene match: 7.

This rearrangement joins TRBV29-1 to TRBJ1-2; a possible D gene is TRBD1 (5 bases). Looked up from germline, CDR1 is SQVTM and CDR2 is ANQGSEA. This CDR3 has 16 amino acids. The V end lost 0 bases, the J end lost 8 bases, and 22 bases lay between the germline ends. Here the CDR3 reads CSVEDKFLWGGDGYTF. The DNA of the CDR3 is TGCAGCGTTGAAGATAAGTTCTTGTGGGGCGGGGACGGCTACACCTTC.

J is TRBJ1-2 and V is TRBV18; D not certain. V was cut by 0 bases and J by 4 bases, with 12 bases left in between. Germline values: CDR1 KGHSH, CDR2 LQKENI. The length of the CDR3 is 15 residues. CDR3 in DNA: TGTGCCAGCTCACCACCGAGTTCTGGGAGCTATGGCTACACCTTC. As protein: CASSPPSSGSYGYTF.

The CDR3 nucleotides are TGTGCCAGCAGCAATGGACAGGGGGCTTACGAGCAGTACTTC. It is translated as CASSNGQGAYEQYF. This chain joins TRBV5-5 and TRBJ2-7, with 11 bases lining up with TRBD1. J gave up 4 bases and V 4 bases, and 4 bases lay outside the gene matches. This CDR3 has 14 amino acids. Germline V gives CDR1 SGHKS, CDR2 YYEKEE (reference sequence).

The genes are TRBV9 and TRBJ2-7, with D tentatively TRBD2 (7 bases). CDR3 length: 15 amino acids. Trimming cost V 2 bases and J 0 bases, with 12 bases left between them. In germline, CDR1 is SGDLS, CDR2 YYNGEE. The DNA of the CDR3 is TGTGCCAGCAGCGTCGGCGGGGGCCTCTCCTACGAGCAGTACTTC. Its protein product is CASSVGGGLSYEQYF.

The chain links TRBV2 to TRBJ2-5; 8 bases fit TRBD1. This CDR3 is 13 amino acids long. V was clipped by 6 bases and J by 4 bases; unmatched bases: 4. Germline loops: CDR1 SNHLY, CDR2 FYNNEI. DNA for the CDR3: TGTGCCAGCAGGGGGACAGGACCAGAGACCCAGTACTTC. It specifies CASRGTGPETQYF.